This T cell receptor beta chain was identified in a study of cytomegalovirus exposure and HLA in healthy donors. The ends lost 2 bases at V and 0 bases at J; junction bases unmatched: 10. Germline assignment: CDR1 GTSNPN and CDR2 SVGIG (reference sequence). This CDR3 comprises 17 residues. PCR employed 60 Vbeta and 13 Jbeta primers. The method was immunoSEQ multiplex PCR; TCRdb's version includes in-frame clones alone and lacks a portion of them. Of some 120,000 clones listed, roughly 80% are singletons. The material sequenced was PBMCs. V is TRBV30 and J is TRBJ1-5, with 7 positions matching TRBD1. This sequence originates from a young man in good health and CMV-seropositive. The CDR3 DNA reads as TGTGCCTGGAGTATAGGGGGCCTCATCACTAGCAATCAGCCCCAGCATTTT. Its translation is CAWSIGGLITSNQPQHF.